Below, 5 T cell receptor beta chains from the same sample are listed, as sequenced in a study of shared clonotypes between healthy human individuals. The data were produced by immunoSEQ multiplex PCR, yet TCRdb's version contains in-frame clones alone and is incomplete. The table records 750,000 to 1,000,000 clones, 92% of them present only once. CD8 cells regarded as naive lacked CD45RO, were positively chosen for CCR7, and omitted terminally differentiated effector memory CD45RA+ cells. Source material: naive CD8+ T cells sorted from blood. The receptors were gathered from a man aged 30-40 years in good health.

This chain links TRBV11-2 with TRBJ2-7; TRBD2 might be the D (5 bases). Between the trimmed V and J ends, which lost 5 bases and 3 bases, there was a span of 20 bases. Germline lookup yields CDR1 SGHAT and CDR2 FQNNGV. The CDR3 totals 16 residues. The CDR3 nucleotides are TGTGCCAGCAGCGGAGGAGGTTCGGGCAGTATCTACGAGCAGTACTTC. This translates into CASSGGGSGSIYEQYF.

CDR3 amino acids: CASSLAGTPPHF. CDR3 nucleotides: TGTGCCAGCAGCTTAGCTGGGACGCCGCCGCATTTT. The chain is built from TRBV7-9 and TRBJ1-5, with D possibly matching TRBD1 (5 bases). This CDR3 spans 12 amino acids. V lost 0 bases, J lost 15 bases, and 12 bases lay in between. Germline V gene lookup returns CDR1 SEHNR and CDR2 FQNEAQ (reference sequence). The full variable domain, in which reference TRBV7-9 and TRBJ1-5 provide the parts outside the CDR3, is DTGVSQNPRHKITKRGQNVTFRCDPISEHNRLYWYRQTLGQGPEFLTYFQNEAQLEKSRLLSDRFSAERPKGSFSTLEIQRTEQGDSAMYLCASSLAGTPPHFGDGTRLSIL.

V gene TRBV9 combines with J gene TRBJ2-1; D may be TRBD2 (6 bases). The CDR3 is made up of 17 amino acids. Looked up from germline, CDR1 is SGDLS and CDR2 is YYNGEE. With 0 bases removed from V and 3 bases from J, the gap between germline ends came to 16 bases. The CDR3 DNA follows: TGTGCCAGCAGCGTAGGTTGGGGTAGCGGAAGCTACAATGAGCAGTTCTTC. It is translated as CASSVGWGSGSYNEQFF.

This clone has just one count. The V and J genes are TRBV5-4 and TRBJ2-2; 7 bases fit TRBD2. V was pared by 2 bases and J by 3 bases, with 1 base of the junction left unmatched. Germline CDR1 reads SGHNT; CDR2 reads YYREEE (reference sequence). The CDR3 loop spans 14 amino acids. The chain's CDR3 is CASSFAGDTGELFF. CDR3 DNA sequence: TGTGCCAGCAGCTTTGCGGGGGACACCGGGGAGCTGTTTTTT.

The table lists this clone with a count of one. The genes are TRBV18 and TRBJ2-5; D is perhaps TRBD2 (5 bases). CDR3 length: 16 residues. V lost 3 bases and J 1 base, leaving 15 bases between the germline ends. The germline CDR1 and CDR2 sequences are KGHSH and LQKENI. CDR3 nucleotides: TGTGCCAGCTCACCCCCGGCGAGGGAGACCCAAGAGACCCAGTACTTC. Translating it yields CASSPPARETQETQYF.